This entry lists 5 T cell receptor beta chains sequenced from one sample in a study of shared clonotypes between healthy human individuals. Assay used: immunoSEQ multiplex PCR; TCRdb lists only in-frame clones, some missing. The repertoire holds some 470,000 clones, with over 60% as singletons. Sequencing was carried out using PBMCs. The receptors derive from a woman between 40 and 55 years old in good health. Some clones in this sample may be carry-over from other donors' samples.

V gene TRBV7-9 combines with J gene TRBJ2-1; either TRBD1 or TRBD2 may supply D (5 bases each). V was shortened by 0 bases and J by 7 bases, with 7 bases between the two germline ends. Germline CDR1 and CDR2: SEHNR and FQNEAQ (reference sequence). This CDR3 is 13 amino acids long. The CDR3 is CASSLARENEQFF. As DNA, the CDR3 is TGTGCCAGCAGCTTAGCCAGGGAGAATGAGCAGTTCTTC.

The chain carries TRBV6-5 and TRBJ2-4, with 10 bases that match TRBD2. Germline V gene sequence: CDR1 MNHEY, CDR2 SVGAGI. This CDR3 is 14 amino acids long. V shed 6 bases and J 7 bases; nucleotides not matched to a gene: 6. The CDR3 DNA reads as TGTGCCAGCAGGCCCCTAGCGGGAGATAACATTCAGTACTTC. This sequence encodes CASRPLAGDNIQYF.

J is TRBJ2-7 and V is TRBV4-3; 13 bases are a match to TRBD2. This CDR3 region has 14 residues. CDR1 and CDR2 from the germline V gene are LGHNA and YSLEER. Trimming at V came to 4 bases and at J to 4 bases, leaving 1 base not matched to a gene. The CDR3: CASSPGLAGYEQYF. The CDR3 region has the DNA TGCGCCAGCAGCCCGGGACTAGCGGGGTACGAGCAGTACTTC.

This clone was recorded a few times. The rearrangement joins TRBV30 to TRBJ1-5, with D perhaps TRBD1 (5 bases). Trimming pared 2 bases from V and 3 bases from J, leaving 14 bases between. The CDR3 is made up of 15 amino acids. Per the germline V gene, CDR1 is GTSNPN and CDR2 is SVGIG (reference sequence). The CDR3 here is CAWSIPTGYNQPQHF. For the CDR3, the DNA is TGTGCCTGGAGTATCCCAACAGGCTACAATCAGCCCCAGCATTTT.

V and J are TRBV30 and TRBJ1-3; D is unclear. CDR1 and CDR2 (germline): GTSNPN, SVGIG (reference sequence). The CDR3 runs to 11 residues. Trimming left V 4 bases short and J 9 bases short, with 10 bases between. This CDR3 reads CAWKPGGTIYF. DNA for the CDR3: TGTGCCTGGAAACCGGGAGGCACCATATATTTT.